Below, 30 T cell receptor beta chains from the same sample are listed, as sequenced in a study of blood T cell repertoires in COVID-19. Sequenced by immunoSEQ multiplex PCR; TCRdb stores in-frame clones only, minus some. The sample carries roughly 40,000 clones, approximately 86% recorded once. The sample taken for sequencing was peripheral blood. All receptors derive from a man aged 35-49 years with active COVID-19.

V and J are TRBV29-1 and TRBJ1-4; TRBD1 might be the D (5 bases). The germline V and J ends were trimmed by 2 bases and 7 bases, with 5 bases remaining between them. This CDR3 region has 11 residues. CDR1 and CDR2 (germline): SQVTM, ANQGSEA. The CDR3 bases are TGCAGCGTTGAAAGGGGTGAAAAACTGTTTTTT. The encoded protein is CSVERGEKLFF.

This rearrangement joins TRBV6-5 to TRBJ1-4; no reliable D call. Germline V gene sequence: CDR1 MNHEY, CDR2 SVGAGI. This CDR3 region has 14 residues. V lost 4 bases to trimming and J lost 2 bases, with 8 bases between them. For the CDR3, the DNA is TGTGCCAGCAGTTCGGGGTGGACTAATGAAAAACTGTTTTTT. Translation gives CASSSGWTNEKLFF.

The DNA for the CDR3 is TGTGCCAGCAGCACGAGGGACTCCTCTATCGGGGAGCAGTTCTTC. As protein: CASSTRDSSIGEQFF. The V and J genes are TRBV7-3 and TRBJ2-1; tentatively, D is TRBD2 (6 bases). V dropped 5 bases and J dropped 10 bases, with 21 bases sitting between them. The germline V gene has CDR1 SGHTA and CDR2 FQGTGA. The CDR3 has 15 residues.

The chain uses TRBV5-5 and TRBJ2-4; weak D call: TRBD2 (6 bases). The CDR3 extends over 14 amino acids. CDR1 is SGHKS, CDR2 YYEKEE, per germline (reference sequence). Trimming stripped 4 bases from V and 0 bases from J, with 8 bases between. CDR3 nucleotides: TGTGCCAGCAGCATAGCGGTAGCCAAAAACATTCAGTACTTC. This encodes CASSIAVAKNIQYF.

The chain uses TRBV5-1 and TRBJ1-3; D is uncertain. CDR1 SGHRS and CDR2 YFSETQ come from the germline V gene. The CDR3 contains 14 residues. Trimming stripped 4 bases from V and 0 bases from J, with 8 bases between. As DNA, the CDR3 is TGCGCCAGCAGCCGACTCGACTCTGGAAACACCATATATTTT. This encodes CASSRLDSGNTIYF.

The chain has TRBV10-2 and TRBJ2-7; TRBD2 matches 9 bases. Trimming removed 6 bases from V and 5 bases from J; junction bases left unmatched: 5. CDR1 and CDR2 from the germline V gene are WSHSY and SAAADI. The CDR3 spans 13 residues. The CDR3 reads CASRASGMNEQYF. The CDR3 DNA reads TGCGCCAGCAGGGCTAGCGGGATGAACGAGCAGTACTTC.

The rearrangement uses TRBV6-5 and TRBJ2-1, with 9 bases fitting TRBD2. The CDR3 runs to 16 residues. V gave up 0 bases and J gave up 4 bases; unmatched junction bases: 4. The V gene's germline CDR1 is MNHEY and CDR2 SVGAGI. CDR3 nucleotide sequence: TGTGCCAGCAGTTACTCGCGGCGGGGGGGGTACAATGAGCAGTTCTTC. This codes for CASSYSRRGGYNEQFF.

CDR3 nucleotide sequence: TGTGCCAGCAGTCCTCTAACAGGTCGTAGTACTGAAGCTTTCTTT. This gives the protein CASSPLTGRSTEAFF. This chain joins TRBV28 and TRBJ1-1, with D possibly being TRBD1 (5 bases). The V and J ends lost 5 bases and 5 bases respectively, with 18 bases between them. The germline V gene has CDR1 MDHEN and CDR2 SYDVKM. The CDR3 is 15 residues long. The variable domain in full, completed from reference TRBV28 and TRBJ1-1, reads DVKVTQSSRYLVKRTGEKVFLECVQDMDHENMFWYRQDPGLGLRLIYFSYDVKMKEKGDIPEGYSVSREKKERFSLILESASTNQTSMYLCASSPLTGRSTEAFFGQGTRLTVV.

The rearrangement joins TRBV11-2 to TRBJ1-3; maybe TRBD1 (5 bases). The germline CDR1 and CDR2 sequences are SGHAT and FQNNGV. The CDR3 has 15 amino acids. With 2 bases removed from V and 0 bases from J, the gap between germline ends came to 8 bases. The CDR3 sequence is CASSLTGLSGNTIYF. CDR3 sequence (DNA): TGTGCCAGCAGCTTAACAGGCCTCTCTGGAAACACCATATATTTT.

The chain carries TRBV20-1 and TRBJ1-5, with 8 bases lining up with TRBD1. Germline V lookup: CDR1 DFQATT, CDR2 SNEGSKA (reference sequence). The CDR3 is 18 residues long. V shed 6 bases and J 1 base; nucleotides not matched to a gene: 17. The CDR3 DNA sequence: TGCAGTGCAAGTGACAGGGGTGGGGGCCCTCGCAGCAATCAGCCCCAGCATTTT. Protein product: CSASDRGGGPRSNQPQHF.

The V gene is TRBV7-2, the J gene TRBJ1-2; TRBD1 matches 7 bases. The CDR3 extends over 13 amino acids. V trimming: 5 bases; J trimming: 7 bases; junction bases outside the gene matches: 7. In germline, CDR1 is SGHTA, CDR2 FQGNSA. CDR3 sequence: CASSLDRVAGYTF. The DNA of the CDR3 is TGTGCCAGCAGCCTCGACAGGGTGGCTGGCTACACCTTC.

CDR3 bases: TGTGCCAGCAGCCTACAGGTCGGGGGCTACACCTTC. Translating gives CASSLQVGGYTF. The gene calls are TRBV28 and TRBJ1-2; tentative D call: TRBD1 (5 bases). Looked up from germline, CDR1 is MDHEN and CDR2 is SYDVKM. This CDR3 spans 12 amino acids. V lost 6 bases and J lost 8, with 13 bases in between.

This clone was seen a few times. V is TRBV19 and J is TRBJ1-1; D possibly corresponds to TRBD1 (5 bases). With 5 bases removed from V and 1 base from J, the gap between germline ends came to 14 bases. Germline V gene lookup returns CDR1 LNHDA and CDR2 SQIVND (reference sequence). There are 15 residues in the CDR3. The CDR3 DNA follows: TGTGCCAGTAGTTCACAGACAGCATCGAACACTGAAGCTTTCTTT. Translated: CASSSQTASNTEAFF.

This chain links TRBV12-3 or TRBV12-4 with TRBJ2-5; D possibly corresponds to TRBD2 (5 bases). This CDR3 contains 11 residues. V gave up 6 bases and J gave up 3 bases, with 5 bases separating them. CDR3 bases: TGTGCCAGCAGACTAGAAGAGACCCAGTACTTC. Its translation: CASRLEETQYF.

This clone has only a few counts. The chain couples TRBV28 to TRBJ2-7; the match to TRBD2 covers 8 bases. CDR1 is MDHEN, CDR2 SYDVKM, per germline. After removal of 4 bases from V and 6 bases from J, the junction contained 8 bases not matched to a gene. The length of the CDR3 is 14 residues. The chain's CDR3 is CASSSPGRALEQYF. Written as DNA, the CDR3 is TGTGCCAGCAGTTCCCCCGGGAGGGCCCTCGAGCAGTACTTC.

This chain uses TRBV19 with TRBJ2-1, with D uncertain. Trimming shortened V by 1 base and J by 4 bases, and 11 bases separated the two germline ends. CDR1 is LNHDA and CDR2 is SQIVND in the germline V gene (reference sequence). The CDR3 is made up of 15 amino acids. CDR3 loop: CASSIGSRTYNEQFF. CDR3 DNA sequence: TGTGCCAGTAGTATAGGGAGCAGAACATACAATGAGCAGTTCTTC.

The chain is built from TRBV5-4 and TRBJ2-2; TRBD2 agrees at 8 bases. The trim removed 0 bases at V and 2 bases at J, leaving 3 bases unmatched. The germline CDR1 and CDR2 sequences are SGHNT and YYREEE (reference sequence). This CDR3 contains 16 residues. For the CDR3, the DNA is TGTGCCAGCAGCTTGGGGCTAGCGGGTAACACCGGGGAGCTGTTTTTT. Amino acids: CASSLGLAGNTGELFF.

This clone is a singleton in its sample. CDR3 DNA sequence: TGTGCCAGCAGCTTAGGGACAGGGTACACTGAAGCTTTCTTT. This gives the protein CASSLGTGYTEAFF. This chain connects TRBV7-2 to TRBJ1-1; 8 bases map to TRBD1. Germline CDR1 is SGHTA and CDR2 is FQGNSA. J gave up 3 bases and V 1 base, and 1 base lay outside the gene matches. This CDR3 has 14 residues. The full variable domain, its missing parts supplied by reference TRBV7-2 and TRBJ1-1, is GAGVSQSPSNKVTEKGKDVELRCDPISGHTALYWYRQSLGQGLEFLIYFQGNSAPDKSGLPSDRFSAERTGGSVSTLTIQRTQQEDSAVYLCASSLGTGYTEAFFGQGTRLTVV.

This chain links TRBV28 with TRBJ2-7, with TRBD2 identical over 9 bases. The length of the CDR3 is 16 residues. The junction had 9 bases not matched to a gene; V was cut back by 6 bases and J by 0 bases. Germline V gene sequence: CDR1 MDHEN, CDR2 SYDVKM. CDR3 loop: CASSPWREGSSYEQYF. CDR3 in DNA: TGTGCCAGCAGCCCTTGGCGGGAGGGCTCCTCCTACGAGCAGTACTTC.

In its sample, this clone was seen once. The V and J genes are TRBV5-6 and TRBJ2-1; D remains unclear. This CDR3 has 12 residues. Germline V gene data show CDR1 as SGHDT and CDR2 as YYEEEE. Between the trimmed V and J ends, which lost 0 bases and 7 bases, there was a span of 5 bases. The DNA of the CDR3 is TGTGCCAGCAGCTTGGGACTTAATGAGCAGTTCTTC. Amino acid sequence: CASSLGLNEQFF.

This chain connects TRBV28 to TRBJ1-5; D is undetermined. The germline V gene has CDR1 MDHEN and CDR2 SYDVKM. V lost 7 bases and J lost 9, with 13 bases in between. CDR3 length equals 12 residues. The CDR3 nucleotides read TGTGCCAGCAATGAACCCCCGGGGCCCCAGCATTTT. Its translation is CASNEPPGPQHF.

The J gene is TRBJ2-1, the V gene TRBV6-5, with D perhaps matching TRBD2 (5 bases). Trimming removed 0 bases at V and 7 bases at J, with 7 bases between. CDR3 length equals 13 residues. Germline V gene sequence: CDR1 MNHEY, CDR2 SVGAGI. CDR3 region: CASSYSRLNEQFF. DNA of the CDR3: TGTGCCAGCAGTTACTCCCGACTAAATGAGCAGTTCTTC.

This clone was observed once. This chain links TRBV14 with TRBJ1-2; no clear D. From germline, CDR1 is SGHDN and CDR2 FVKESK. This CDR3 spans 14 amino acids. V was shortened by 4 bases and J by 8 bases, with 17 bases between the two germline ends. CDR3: CASSLASLSLGYTF. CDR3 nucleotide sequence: TGTGCCAGCAGCCTCGCGAGTCTCTCCTTGGGCTACACCTTC.

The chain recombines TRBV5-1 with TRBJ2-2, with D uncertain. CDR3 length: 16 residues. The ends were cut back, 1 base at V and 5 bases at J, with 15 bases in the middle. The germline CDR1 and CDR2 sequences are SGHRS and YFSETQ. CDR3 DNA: TGCGCCAGCAGCTTGTCGGTAGCAGCCGAAACCGGGGAGCTGTTTTTT. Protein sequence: CASSLSVAAETGELFF.

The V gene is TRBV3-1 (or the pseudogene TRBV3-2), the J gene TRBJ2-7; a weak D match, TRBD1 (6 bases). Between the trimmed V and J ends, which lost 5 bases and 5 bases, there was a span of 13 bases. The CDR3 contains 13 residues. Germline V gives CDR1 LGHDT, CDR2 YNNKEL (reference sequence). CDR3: CASSLDRLDEQYF. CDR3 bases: TGTGCCAGCAGCTTGGACAGACTCGACGAGCAGTACTTC.

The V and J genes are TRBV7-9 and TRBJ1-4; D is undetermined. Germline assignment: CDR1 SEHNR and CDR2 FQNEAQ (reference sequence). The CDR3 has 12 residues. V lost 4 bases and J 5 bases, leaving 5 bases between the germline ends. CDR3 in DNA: TGTGCCAGCAGCTCTCTAAATGAAAAACTGTTTTTT. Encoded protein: CASSSLNEKLFF.

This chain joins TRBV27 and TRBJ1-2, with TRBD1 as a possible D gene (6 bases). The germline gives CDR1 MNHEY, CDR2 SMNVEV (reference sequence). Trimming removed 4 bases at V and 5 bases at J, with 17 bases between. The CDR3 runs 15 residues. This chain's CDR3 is CASSWSQGSSYGYTF. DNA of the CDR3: TGTGCCAGCAGTTGGTCACAGGGCTCGTCTTATGGCTACACCTTC.

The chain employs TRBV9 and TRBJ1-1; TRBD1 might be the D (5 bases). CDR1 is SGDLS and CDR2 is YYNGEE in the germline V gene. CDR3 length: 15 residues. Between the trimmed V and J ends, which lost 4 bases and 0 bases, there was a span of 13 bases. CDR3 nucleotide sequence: TGTGCCAGCAGCAGATCCGGGGGGGTGAACACTGAAGCTTTCTTT. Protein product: CASSRSGGVNTEAFF. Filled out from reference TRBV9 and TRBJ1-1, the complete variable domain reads DSGVTQTPKHLITATGQRVTLRCSPRSGDLSVYWYQQSLDQGLQFLIQYYNGEERAKGNILERFSAQQFPDLHSELNLSSLELGDSALYFCASSRSGGVNTEAFFGQGTRLTVV.

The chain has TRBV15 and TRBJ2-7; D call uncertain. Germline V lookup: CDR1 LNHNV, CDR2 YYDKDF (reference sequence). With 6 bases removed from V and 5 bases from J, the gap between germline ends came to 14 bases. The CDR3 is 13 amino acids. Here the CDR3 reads CATSTTEVHEQYF. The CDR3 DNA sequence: TGTGCCACCAGTACGACTGAGGTCCACGAGCAGTACTTC.

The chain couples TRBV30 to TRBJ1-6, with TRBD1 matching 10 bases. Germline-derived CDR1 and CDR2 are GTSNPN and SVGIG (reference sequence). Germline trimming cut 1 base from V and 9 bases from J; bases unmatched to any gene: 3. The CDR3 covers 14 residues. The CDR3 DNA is TGTGCCTGGAGTGGGGACAGGGGAGGTTCACCCCTCCACTTT. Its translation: CAWSGDRGGSPLHF. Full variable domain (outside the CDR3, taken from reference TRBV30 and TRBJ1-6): SQTIHQWPATLVQPVGSPLSLECTVEGTSNPNLYWYRQAAGRGLQLLFYSVGIGQISSEVPQNLSASRPQDRQFILSSKKLLLSDSGFYLCAWSGDRGGSPLHFGNGTRLTVT.